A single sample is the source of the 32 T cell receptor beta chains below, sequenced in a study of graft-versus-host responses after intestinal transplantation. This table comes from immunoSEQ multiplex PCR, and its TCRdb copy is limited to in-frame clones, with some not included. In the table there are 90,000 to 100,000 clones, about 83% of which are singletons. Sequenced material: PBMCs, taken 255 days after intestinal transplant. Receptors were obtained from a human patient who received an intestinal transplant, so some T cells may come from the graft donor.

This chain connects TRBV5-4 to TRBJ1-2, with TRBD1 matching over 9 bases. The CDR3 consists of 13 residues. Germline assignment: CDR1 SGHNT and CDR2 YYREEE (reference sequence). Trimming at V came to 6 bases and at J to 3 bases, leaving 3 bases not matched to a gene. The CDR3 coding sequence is TGTGCCAGCATGGGACAGGGCGACTATGGCTACACCTTC. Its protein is CASMGQGDYGYTF.

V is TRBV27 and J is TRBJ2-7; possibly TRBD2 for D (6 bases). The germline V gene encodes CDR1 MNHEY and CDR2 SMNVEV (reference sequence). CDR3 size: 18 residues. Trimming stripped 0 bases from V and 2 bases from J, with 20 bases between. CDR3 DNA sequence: TGTGCCAGCAGTTTATCCGCTGACCGCCGGGACTCCCCCTACGAGCAGTACTTC. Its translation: CASSLSADRRDSPYEQYF.

The CDR3 sequence: CASSPRPGLAVLLGNEQFF. The CDR3 nucleotides are TGTGCCAGCAGCCCACGCCCGGGACTAGCGGTCCTACTAGGCAATGAGCAGTTCTTC. The rearrangement joins TRBV9 to TRBJ2-1; TRBD2 aligns across 11 bases. J lost 6 bases, V lost 4 bases, and 18 bases had no gene match. The germline V gene encodes CDR1 SGDLS and CDR2 YYNGEE. The length of the CDR3 is 19 residues.

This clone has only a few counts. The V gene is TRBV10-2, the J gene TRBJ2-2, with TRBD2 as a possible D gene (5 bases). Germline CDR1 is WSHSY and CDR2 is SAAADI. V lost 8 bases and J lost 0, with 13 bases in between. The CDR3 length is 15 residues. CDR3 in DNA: TGCGCCAGCGCATATAGAGGGACGAACACCGGGGAGCTGTTTTTT. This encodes CASAYRGTNTGELFF.

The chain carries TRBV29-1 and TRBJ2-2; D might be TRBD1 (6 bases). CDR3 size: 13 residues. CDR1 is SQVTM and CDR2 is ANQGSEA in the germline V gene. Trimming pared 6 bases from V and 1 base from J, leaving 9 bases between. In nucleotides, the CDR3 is TGCAGCGTAGGGGGTGGGAACACCGGGGAGCTGTTTTTT. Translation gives CSVGGGNTGELFF.

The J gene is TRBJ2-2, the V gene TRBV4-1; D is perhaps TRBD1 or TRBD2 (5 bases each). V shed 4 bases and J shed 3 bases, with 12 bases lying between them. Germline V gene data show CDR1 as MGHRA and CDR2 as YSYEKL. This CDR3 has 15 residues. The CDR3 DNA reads TGCGCCAGCAGCCCTTGGGACCGCTACACCGGGGAGCTGTTTTTT. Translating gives CASSPWDRYTGELFF.

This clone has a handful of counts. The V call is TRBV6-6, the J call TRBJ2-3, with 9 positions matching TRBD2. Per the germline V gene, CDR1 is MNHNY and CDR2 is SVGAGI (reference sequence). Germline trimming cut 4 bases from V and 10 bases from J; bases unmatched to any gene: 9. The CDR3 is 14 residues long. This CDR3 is CASSSGTSSPAQYF. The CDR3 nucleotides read TGTGCCAGCAGTTCCGGGACTAGCTCTCCTGCGCAGTATTTT.

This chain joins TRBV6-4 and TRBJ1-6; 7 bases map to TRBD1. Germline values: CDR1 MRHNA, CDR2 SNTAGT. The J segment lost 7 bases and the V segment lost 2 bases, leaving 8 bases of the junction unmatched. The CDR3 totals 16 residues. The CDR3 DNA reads TGTGCCAGCAGTGACAGCGGGCAGGGGGTGAATTCACCCCTCCACTTT. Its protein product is CASSDSGQGVNSPLHF.

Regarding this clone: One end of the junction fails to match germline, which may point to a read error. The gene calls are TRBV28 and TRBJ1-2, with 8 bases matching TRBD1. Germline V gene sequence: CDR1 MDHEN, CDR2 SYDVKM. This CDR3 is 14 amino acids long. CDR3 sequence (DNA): TGTGCCAGCAGTCTGACCGGGACAGGCTATGACTACACCTTC. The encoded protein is CASSLTGTGYDYTF.

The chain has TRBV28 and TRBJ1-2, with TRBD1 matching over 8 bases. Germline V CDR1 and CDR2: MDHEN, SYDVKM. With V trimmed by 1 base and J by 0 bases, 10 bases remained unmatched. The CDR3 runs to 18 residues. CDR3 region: CASSLLRDRGRPNYGYTF. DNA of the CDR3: TGTGCCAGCAGTTTATTGAGAGACAGGGGCCGCCCTAACTATGGCTACACCTTC.

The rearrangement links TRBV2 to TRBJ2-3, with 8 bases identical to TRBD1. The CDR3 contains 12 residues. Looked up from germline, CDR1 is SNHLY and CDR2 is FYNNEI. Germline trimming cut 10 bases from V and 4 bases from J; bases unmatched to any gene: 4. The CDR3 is CATRGPADTQYF. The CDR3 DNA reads TGTGCCACCAGGGGGCCGGCAGATACGCAGTATTTT. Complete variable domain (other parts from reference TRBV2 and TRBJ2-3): EPEVTQTPSHQVTQMGQEVILRCVPISNHLYFYWYRQILGQKVEFLVSFYNNEISEKSEIFDDQFSVERPDGSNFTLKIRSTKLEDSAMYFCATRGPADTQYFGPGTRLTVL.

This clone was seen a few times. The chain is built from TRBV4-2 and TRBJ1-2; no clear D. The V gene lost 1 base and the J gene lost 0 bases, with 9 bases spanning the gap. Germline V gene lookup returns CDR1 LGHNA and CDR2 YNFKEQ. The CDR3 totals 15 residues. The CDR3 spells CASSQGAGTNYGYTF. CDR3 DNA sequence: TGTGCCAGCAGCCAAGGGGCAGGTACTAACTATGGCTACACCTTC.

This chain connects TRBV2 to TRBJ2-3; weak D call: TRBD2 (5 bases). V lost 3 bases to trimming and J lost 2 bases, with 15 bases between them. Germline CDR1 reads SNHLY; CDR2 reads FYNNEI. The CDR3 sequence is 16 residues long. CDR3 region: CASSDLSGGTTDTQYF. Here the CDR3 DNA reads TGTGCCAGCAGTGACCTCAGCGGCGGAACCACAGATACGCAGTATTTT.

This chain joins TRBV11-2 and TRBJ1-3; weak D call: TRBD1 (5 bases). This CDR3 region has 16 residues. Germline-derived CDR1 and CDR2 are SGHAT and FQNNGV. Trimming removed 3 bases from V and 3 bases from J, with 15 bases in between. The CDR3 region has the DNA TGTGCCAGCAGCTTGAGGGACCTTCGATTTGGAAACACCATATATTTT. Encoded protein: CASSLRDLRFGNTIYF. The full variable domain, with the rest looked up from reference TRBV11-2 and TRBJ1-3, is EAGVAQSPRYKIIEKRQSVAFWCNPISGHATLYWYQQILGQGPKLLIQFQNNGVVDDSQLPKDRFSAERLKGVDSTLKIQPAKLEDSAVYLCASSLRDLRFGNTIYFGEGSWLTVV.

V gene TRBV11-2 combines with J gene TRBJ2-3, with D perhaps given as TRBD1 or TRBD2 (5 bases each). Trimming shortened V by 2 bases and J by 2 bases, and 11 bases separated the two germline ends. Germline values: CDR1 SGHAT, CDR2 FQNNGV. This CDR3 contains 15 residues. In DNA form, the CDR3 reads TGTGCCAGCAGCTTACGGGACCCTTTCACAGATACGCAGTATTTT. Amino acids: CASSLRDPFTDTQYF.

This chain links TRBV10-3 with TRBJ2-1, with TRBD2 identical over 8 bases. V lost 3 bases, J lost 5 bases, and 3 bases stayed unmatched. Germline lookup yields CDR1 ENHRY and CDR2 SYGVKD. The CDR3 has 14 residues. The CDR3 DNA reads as TGTGCCATCAGTGAAGCGGGGGTCCACAATGAGCAGTTCTTC. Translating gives CAISEAGVHNEQFF.

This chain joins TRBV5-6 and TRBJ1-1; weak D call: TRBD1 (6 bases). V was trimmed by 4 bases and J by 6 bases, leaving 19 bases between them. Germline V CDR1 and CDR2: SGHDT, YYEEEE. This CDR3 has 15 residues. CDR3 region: CASSRRGTGAPEAFF. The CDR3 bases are TGTGCCAGCAGCCGGAGGGGGACCGGGGCCCCTGAAGCTTTCTTT.

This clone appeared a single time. The DNA for the CDR3 is TGTGCCAGCAGGGCCCGGACAGGGGGGGACACTGAAGCTTTCTTT. Translated, it gives CASRARTGGDTEAFF. This chain connects TRBV2 to TRBJ1-1, with TRBD1 matching over 10 bases. The CDR3 has 15 amino acids. Germline values: CDR1 SNHLY, CDR2 FYNNEI. The V gene end was trimmed by 6 bases and the J gene end by 3 bases; junction bases not matched to a gene: 7.

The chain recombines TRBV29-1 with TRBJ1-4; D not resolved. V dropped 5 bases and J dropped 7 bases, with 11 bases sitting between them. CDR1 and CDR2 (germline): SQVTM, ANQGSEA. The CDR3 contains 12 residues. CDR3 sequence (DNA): TGCAGCGTTCGGACCGGAGGTGAAAAACTGTTTTTT. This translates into CSVRTGGEKLFF.

CDR3 loop: CASSPQGTSGNTIYF. As DNA, the CDR3 is TGTGCCAGCAGCCCCCAGGGGACGAGCGGAAACACCATATATTTT. This chain joins TRBV7-2 and TRBJ1-3, with a weak D call TRBD1 (6 bases). Germline CDR1 is SGHTA and CDR2 is FQGNSA. CDR3 length: 15 amino acids. Trimming left V 5 bases short and J 4 bases short, with 15 bases between.

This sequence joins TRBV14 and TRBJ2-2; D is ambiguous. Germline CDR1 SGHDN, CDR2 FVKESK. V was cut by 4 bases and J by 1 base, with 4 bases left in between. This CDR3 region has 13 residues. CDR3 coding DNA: TGTGCCAGCAGCCGTATGAACACCGGGGAGCTGTTTTTT. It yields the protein CASSRMNTGELFF.

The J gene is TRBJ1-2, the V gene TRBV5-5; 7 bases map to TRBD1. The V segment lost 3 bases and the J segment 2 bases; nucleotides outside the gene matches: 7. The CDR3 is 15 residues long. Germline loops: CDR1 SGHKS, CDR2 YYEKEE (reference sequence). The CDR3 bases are TGTGCCAGCAGCTCCGGGACAGCGGAGAACTATGGCTACACCTTC. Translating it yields CASSSGTAENYGYTF.

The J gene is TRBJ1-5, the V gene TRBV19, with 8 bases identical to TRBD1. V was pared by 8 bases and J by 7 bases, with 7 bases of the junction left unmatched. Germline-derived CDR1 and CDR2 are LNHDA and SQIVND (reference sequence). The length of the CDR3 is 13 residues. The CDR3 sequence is CASSGQGEQPQHF. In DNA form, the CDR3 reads TGTGCCAGTTCCGGACAGGGAGAACAGCCCCAGCATTTT. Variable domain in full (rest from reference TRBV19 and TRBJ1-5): DGGITQSPKYLFRKEGQNVTLSCEQNLNHDAMYWYRQDPGQGLRLIYYSQIVNDFQKGDIAEGYSVSREKKESFPLTVTSAQKNPTAFYLCASSGQGEQPQHFGDGTRLSIL.

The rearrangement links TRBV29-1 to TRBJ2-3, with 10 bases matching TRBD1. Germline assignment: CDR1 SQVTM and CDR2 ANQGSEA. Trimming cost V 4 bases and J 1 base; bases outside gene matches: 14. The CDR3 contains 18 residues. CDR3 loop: CSVVLGTGDRVGTDTQYF. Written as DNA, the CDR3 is TGCAGCGTTGTCTTAGGGACAGGGGATCGGGTGGGCACAGATACGCAGTATTTT.

The CDR3 is CASSAVAGGEQYV. As DNA, the CDR3 is TGTGCCAGCAGCGCAGTCGCCGGGGGCGAGCAGTACGTC. The chain carries TRBV7-8 and TRBJ2-7, with TRBD2 as a possible D gene (6 bases). CDR3 size: 13 residues. V was clipped by 5 bases and J by 6 bases, with 14 bases between them. Germline V CDR1 and CDR2: SGHVS, FQNEAQ.

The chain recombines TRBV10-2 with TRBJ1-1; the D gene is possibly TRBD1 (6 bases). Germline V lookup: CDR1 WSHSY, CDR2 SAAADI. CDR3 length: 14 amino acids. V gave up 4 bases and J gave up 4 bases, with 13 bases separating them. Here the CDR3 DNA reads TGCGCCAGCAGTGTTAGGCAGGGGAGCACTGAAGCTTTCTTT. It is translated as CASSVRQGSTEAFF.

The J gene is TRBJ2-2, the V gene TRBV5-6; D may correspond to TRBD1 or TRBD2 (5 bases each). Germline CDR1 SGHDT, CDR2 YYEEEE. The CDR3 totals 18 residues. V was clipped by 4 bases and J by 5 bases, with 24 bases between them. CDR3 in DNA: TGTGCCAGCAGCCTGGGCTACGGGGCACCCCAGCTGACCGGGGAGCTGTTTTTT. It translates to CASSLGYGAPQLTGELFF.

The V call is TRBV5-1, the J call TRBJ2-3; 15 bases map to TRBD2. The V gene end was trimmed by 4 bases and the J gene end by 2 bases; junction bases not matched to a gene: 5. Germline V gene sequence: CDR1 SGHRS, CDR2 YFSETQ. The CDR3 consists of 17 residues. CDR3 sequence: CASSPGTSGGSTDTQYF. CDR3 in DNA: TGCGCCAGCAGCCCGGGGACTAGCGGGGGGTCCACAGATACGCAGTATTTT.

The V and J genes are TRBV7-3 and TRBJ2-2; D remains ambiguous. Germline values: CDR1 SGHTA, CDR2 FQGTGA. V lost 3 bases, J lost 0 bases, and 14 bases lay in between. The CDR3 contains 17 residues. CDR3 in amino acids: CASSLEAVTANTGELFF. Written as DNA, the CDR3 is TGTGCCAGCAGCTTGGAAGCTGTTACCGCGAACACCGGGGAGCTGTTTTTT.

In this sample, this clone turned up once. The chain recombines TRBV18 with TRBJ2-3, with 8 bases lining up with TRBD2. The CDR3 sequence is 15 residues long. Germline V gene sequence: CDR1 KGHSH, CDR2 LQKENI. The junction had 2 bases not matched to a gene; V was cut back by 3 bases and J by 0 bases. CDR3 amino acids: CASSPREGSTDTQYF. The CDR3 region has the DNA TGTGCCAGCTCACCCCGGGAGGGCAGCACAGATACGCAGTATTTT.

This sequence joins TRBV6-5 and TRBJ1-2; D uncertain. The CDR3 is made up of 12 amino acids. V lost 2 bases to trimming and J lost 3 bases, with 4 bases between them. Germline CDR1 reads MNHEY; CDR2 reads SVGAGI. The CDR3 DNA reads TGTGCCAGCAGTTACGGATACTATGGCTACACCTTC. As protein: CASSYGYYGYTF.

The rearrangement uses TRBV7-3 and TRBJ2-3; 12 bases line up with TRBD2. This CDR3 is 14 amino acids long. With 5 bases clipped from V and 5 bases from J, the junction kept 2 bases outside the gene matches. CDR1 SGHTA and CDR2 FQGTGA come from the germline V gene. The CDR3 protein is CASSGGLAGDTQYF. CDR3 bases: TGTGCCAGCAGCGGGGGACTAGCGGGAGATACGCAGTATTTT.